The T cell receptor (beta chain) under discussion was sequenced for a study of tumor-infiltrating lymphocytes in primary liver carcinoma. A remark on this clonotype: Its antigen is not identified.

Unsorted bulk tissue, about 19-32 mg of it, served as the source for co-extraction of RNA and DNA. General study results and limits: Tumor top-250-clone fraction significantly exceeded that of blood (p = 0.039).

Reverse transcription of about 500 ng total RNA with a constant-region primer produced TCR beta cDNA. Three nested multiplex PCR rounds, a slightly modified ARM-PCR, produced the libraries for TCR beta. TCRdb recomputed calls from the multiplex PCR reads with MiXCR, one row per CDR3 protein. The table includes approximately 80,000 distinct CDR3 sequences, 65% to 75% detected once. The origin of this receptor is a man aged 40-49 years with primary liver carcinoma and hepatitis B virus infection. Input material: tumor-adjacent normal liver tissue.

CDR3 in DNA: TGCGCCAGCAGCTCCAGACTAGCGGAGAGCACAGATACGCAGTATTTT. Encoded protein: CASSSRLAESTDTQYF. The chain is built from TRBV5-1 and TRBJ2-3; 9 bases match TRBD2. This CDR3 is 16 amino acids long. Per the germline V gene, CDR1 is SGHRS and CDR2 is YFSETQ. The ends lost 3 bases at V and 0 bases at J; junction bases unmatched: 5.